This TCR beta chain is from a study of OX40 agonist ivuxolimab in advanced cancers. Background on the whole study: Ivuxolimab was a fully human IgG2 agonistic monoclonal antibody targeting the costimulatory receptor OX40 (CD134). Partial responses occurred in three dose-escalation patients: two with cutaneous melanoma and one with hepatocellular carcinoma. Intravenous ivuxolimab was administered to patients every 2 weeks at six dose levels: 0.01, 0.1, 0.3, 1.5, 3 and 10 mg/kg. Of the 50 to 55 dose-escalation patients, hepatocellular carcinoma was present in around 20, melanoma in approximately 15, renal cell carcinoma in 9 and head and neck cancer in 9. The dose-escalation cohort was 80% to 90% male with a mean age of around 64 years, ranging from roughly 23 to 79. Patients were allowed to have had prior anti-PD-1, anti-PD-L1 or anti-CTLA-4 therapy, and approximately 37% of the dose-escalation patients had been treated with checkpoint inhibitors. The monotherapy dose-escalation portion (N of about 57 patients) of the phase I ivuxolimab trial is reported in the paper. The purpose of peripheral TCRbeta sequencing was to test whether ivuxolimab changed TCR sequence diversity and led to clonal T-cell expansion. Overall study outcomes, separate from this receptor: After ivuxolimab, CD8+ T cells had more expanded clones than CD4+ T cells on average. At doses of 0.1 to 3.0 mg/kg, clonal expansion of both CD4+ and CD8+ T cells in blood was seen between baseline and week 6. The antigen specificity of the clonally expanded peripheral T cells was not determined. Low levels of normalized T-cell clonal expansion were also seen in some patients who did not respond. Partial responders in the 0.1-3.0 mg/kg groups had among the lowest normalized peripheral clonal expansion, especially among CD8+ T cells.

This clone was seen a few times. No cognate antigen has been identified for it. Within one base of it there is no much larger clone, and no base qualities were kept. Genomic DNA was isolated from the sorted cells so that the TCRbeta CDR3 region could be sequenced. The immunoSEQ Assay was used to sequence the TCRbeta CDR3 regions. Imported from immuneACCESS, the table was reduced by TCRdb to in-frame sequences with V and J called. These copies leave out some clones; in studies compared against another copy, an unresolved V gene accounts for under half, and the cause of the remainder is not known. This sample comprises around 50,000 clones, around 89% of them detected only once. The ten largest clones represent about 12% of the sample. Patients with autoimmune disease history or receiving systemic immunosuppression were excluded from the trial. Peripheral blood for TCR sequencing was collected from all dose cohorts at baseline, on cycle 4 day 1, and on cycle 7 day 1. The samples were drawn from a first-in-human, open-label, multicenter phase I dose-escalation trial of ivuxolimab. Adults with locally advanced or metastatic melanoma, renal cell, hepatocellular, or head and neck squamous cell carcinoma were enrolled in the trial. Before TCR sequencing, CD4+ and CD8+ T cells were separately sorted from peripheral blood.

The CDR3 spans 12 residues, from the cysteine through the phenylalanine. The only DNA kept is the CDR3, 36 bases in frame from the first base. The germline V gene specifies SGDLS as CDR1 and YYNGEE as CDR2. V is reduced by 5 bases and J by 8 bases, leaving a spacing of 13 bases between them. The sequencing here drew on CD4+ or CD8+ T cells sorted from blood, taken in a trial of the OX40 agonist ivuxolimab. The TCR sequence derives from an adult with an advanced solid tumor such as melanoma, head and neck, liver or kidney cancer. Rearrangement joined TRBV9 to TRBJ1-2; TRBD1 is possibly the D segment (5 matching bases). The CDR3 protein is CASRRGSEGYTF. The sequenced DNA: TGTGCCAGCAGGAGGGGATCGGAGGGCTACACCTTC.